This TCR beta chain was captured by sequencing in a study of blood T cell repertoires in COVID-19. Study at large: Some COVID-19 samples were acute and others convalescent; all came from the United States, Italy and Spain.

CDR3 size: 14 residues. Trimming left V 3 bases short and J 6 bases short, with 14 bases between. CDR1 is MDHEN, CDR2 SYDVKM, per germline. As handled by the study authors: Reference gene primer amplification in the assay estimated nucleated cell counts. Measured with immunoSEQ multiplex PCR; TCRdb has only the in-frame clones, and not every one. The V and J calls and clone size are taken from that table; D and trimming were inferred from the DNA. The sample gives approximately 300,000 clones, about 89% of which show up once; 0.75% to 0.9% is in the top ten. The material sequenced was peripheral blood. This chain joins TRBV28 and TRBJ1-2; D is perhaps TRBD1 (5 bases). The clonotype comes from a man aged 25-45 years with acute or convalescent COVID-19. CDR3 sequence (DNA): TGTGCCAGCAGTTTGCATCCAGGGAGGGATGGCTACACCTTC. Translated, it gives CASSLHPGRDGYTF.